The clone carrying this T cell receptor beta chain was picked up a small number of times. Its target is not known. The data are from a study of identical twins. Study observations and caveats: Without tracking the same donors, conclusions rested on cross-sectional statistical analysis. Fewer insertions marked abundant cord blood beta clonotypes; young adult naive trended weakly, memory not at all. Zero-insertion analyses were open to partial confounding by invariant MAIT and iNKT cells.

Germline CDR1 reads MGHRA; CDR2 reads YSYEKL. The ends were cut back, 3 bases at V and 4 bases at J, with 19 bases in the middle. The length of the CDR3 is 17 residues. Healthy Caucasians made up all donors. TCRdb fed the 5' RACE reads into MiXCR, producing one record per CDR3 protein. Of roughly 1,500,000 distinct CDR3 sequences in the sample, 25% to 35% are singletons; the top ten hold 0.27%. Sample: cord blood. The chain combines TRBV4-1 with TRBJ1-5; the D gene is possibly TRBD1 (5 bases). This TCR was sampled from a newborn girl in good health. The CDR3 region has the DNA TGCGCCAGCAGCCAGGTTCACTTGGGACGGTTTAATCAGCCCCAGCATTTT. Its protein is CASSQVHLGRFNQPQHF.